This T cell receptor beta chain was sequenced for a study of early T cells in non-severe SARS-CoV-2 infection. About the study: Unsorted whole blood bulk RNA was sequenced, with unpaired chains.

In its sample, this clonotype was seen many times. The antigen is not known. Individual cDNA molecules each received unique molecular identifiers attached to them. TCRdb re-analysed the 5' RACE reads in MiXCR, keeping a single row per CDR3 protein. The profile covers tens of thousands of distinct CDR3 sequences, with approximately 15% appearing a single time and around 7% taken by the ten largest. This CDR3 spans 13 amino acids. The germline CDR1 and CDR2 sequences are SQVTM and ANQGSEA. Trimming took off 2 bases at V and 2 bases at J, with 10 bases between the two ends. Study-wide results and limits: Database matching using VDJdb favored anti-spike CD8 responses, with private and CD4 specificities left missing.

The genes are TRBV29-1 and TRBJ2-7, with D perhaps TRBD2 (6 bases). The sample consisted of whole blood. The sequence was collected from an adult who was a healthcare worker with PCR-confirmed SARS-CoV-2 infection or an uninfected control (not recorded which). The CDR3 loop reads CSVEMEGTYEQYF. The CDR3 DNA reads as TGCAGCGTTGAAATGGAGGGGACCTACGAGCAGTACTTC.